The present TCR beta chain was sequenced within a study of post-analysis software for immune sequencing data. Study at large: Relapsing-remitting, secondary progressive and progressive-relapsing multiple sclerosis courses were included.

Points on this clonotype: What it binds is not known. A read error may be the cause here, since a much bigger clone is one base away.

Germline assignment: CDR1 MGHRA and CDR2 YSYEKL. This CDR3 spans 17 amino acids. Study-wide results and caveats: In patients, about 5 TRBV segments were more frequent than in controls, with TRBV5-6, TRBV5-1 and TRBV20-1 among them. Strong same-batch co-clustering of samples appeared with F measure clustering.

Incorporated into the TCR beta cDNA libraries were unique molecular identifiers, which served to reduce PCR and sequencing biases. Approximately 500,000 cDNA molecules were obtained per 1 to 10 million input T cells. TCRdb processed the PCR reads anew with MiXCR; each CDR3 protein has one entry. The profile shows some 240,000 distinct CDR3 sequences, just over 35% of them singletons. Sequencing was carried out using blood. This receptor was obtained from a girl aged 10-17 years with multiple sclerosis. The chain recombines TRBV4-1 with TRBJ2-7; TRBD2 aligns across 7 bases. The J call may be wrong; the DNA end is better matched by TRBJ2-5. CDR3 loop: CASSQGGGEGLGETQYF. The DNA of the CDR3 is TGCGCCAGCAGCCAAGGAGGAGGGGAGGGCCTCGGGGAGACCCAGTACTTC.